This T cell receptor (beta chain) was retrieved from a study of cytotoxic CD8 clonotypes in ibrutinib-treated CLL (dated by TCRdb to the early 2020s). Regarding the complete study: The cohort had some eleven relapsed/refractory and approximately 15 treatment-naive patients; 17 were IGHV unmutated. Responses were partial in roughly 25 patients and complete in 2; after median around 72 months follow-up, around 14 stayed in remission and about twelve progressed. Response samples were obtained after a median of roughly eleven months of treatment, with a range of about 6 to 36 months. On average, each sample had 255,043 productive templates and under 95,000 productive rearrangements. Of the approximately 86 participants in the trial, about 25 had longitudinal samples available. Cryopreserved peripheral blood mononuclear cells were obtained before treatment, at response, and at either sustained remission or disease progression. Every sample from remission and from progressive disease was obtained while the patients were still on ibrutinib.

This clone was seen just once. The specificity of this receptor is unknown. No base qualities exist here, and no much larger clone lies one base off it. General findings and caveats noted by the study authors: An increase in clonality was observed at ibrutinib response, with clonality remaining stable during sustained remission and falling back toward baseline at progression. Baseline clonality was found to be higher than that of age-matched healthy donors and was strongly correlated with circulating CD8+ T-cell counts. Public clonotypes were rare and either contracted or stayed stable during treatment, and the rise in clonality at ibrutinib response reflected the expansion of private clonotypes. Sampling times were not matched between sustained-remission and progressing patients, and lymph node repertoires were not studied.

Looking up the germline V gene yields CDR1 SGHTA and CDR2 FQGNSA. Its CDR3 holds 13 amino acids, cysteine through phenylalanine. The read is trimmed to its CDR3 DNA, 39 bases read in frame from base 1. At the junction V is shortened by 1 base and J by 7 bases, with 10 bases in between. The time point label corresponds to: more than 10 months on ibrutinib. For TCR beta library preparation, about 2 micrograms of genomic DNA were isolated from cryopreserved PBMCs. High-throughput TCR beta sequencing was performed on longitudinal blood samples from CLL patients receiving ibrutinib monotherapy. The patients took part in an open-label, single-center phase 2 trial of ibrutinib monotherapy. The goal of deep resolution MiSeq sequencing was a depth between 1 in 1 million and 1 in 200,000 T cells, and coverage averaged 10x per clonotype. The immunoSEQ hsTCRB Kit was used to generate the TCR beta libraries. On the study's bioinformatics: ImmunoSEQ Data Assistant and ImmunoSEQ Analyzer were used for data analysis, and V, D and J genes were assigned according to IMGT definitions. Clonality, with values ranging from 0 to 1, was calculated as one minus the normalized Shannon entropy of productive rearrangement frequencies. Public clonotype analysis was restricted to overrepresented clonotypes comprising at least 0.05% of each patient's repertoire. Approximately 12 repertoires from age-matched healthy donors, obtained from immuneACCESS, served as clonality controls. TCRdb holds this immuneACCESS table with in-frame rearrangements only. Some clones are missing; in checked studies, unresolved V genes explain under half, and the rest has no known cause. V, J and clone size were drawn from that table, and D and trimming were deduced from the DNA. Across this sample there are more than 50,000 clones, with 57% seen only once. Roughly 14% of the sample comes from the top ten.

This sequence originates from a human donor with chronic lymphocytic leukemia. Here the chain combines TRBV7-2 and TRBJ2-5; a tentative D call is TRBD2 (6 bases match). The source was PBMCs, collected after 12 months of ibrutinib treatment. The sequenced DNA: TGTGCCAGCAGCTTAGAGACGGGAGCGACCCAGTACTTC. Its protein product is CASSLETGATQYF.